A single sample gave rise to the 30 T cell receptor beta chains below, sequenced in a study of cytomegalovirus exposure and HLA in healthy donors. In the PCR, 60 Vbeta and 13 Jbeta primers were used. Data came from immunoSEQ multiplex PCR; TCRdb stores just in-frame clones and leaves some out. The sample lists fewer than 150,000 clones, 65% to 85% occurring once. The source material was PBMCs. The receptors stem from a male donor in good health and CMV-seronegative.

V is TRBV19 and J is TRBJ2-7; 10 bases line up with TRBD1. From germline, CDR1 is LNHDA and CDR2 SQIVND (reference sequence). The CDR3 contains 13 residues. Trimming took 8 bases from V and 2 from J; bases not matched to a gene: 3. The CDR3 here is CASGTGETYEQYF. CDR3 nucleotides: TGTGCCAGTGGGACAGGGGAAACCTACGAGCAGTACTTC.

This chain joins TRBV27 and TRBJ2-2; TRBD2 aligns across 7 bases. The junction had 0 bases not matched to a gene; V was cut back by 6 bases and J by 5 bases. This CDR3 has 12 residues. The germline gives CDR1 MNHEY, CDR2 SMNVEV (reference sequence). DNA for the CDR3: TGTGCCAGCAGGGGGGGGACCGGGGAGCTGTTTTTT. Its protein product is CASRGGTGELFF.

This chain links TRBV25-1 with TRBJ1-1, with TRBD1 as a possible D gene (6 bases). Germline V gene lookup returns CDR1 MGHDK and CDR2 SYGVNS. V was cut by 9 bases and J by 3 bases, with 17 bases left in between. This CDR3 is built from 14 residues. The DNA for the CDR3 is TGTGCCAGTATCCGAACAGGGTCGGACACTGAAGCTTTCTTT. Translation: CASIRTGSDTEAFF.

This rearrangement joins TRBV30 to TRBJ1-2, with a possible D match to TRBD1 (6 bases). V gave up 2 bases and J gave up 8 bases, with 12 bases separating them. Germline V lookup: CDR1 GTSNPN, CDR2 SVGIG (reference sequence). The CDR3 runs to 12 residues. This CDR3 reads CAWSLTGPGYTF. The CDR3, as DNA: TGTGCCTGGAGTTTAACAGGGCCCGGCTACACCTTC.

The rearrangement joins TRBV7-8 to TRBJ1-1, with D perhaps TRBD1 (5 bases). Germline CDR1 SGHVS, CDR2 FQNEAQ. The ends were cut back, 6 bases at V and 6 bases at J, with 14 bases in the middle. The CDR3 contains 13 residues. The chain's CDR3 is CASSYRFGAEAFF. The CDR3 coding sequence is TGTGCCAGCAGTTACAGGTTTGGGGCTGAAGCTTTCTTT.

V is TRBV6-5 and J is TRBJ2-3; no reliable D call. The CDR3 covers 14 residues. CDR1 is MNHEY and CDR2 is SVGAGI in the germline V gene. V lost 2 bases and J lost 0, with 6 bases in between. CDR3 residues: CASSYIRSTDTQYF. CDR3 bases: TGTGCCAGCAGTTACATCAGGAGCACAGATACGCAGTATTTT.

The J gene is TRBJ1-1, the V gene TRBV27; 7 bases fit TRBD1. Trimming cost V 6 bases and J 4 bases; bases outside gene matches: 11. There are 15 residues in the CDR3. Germline CDR1 reads MNHEY; CDR2 reads SMNVEV (reference sequence). This CDR3 reads CASSLQSTGSTEAFF. CDR3 coding DNA: TGTGCCAGCAGCCTCCAATCGACAGGGTCCACTGAAGCTTTCTTT.

The rearrangement links TRBV19 to TRBJ1-1; weak D call: TRBD1 (5 bases). Germline V lookup: CDR1 LNHDA, CDR2 SQIVND (reference sequence). This CDR3 has 15 amino acids. V lost 1 base to trimming and J lost 4 bases, with 13 bases between them. The chain's CDR3 is CASSIVAAGVTEAFF. DNA of the CDR3: TGTGCCAGTAGTATAGTGGCGGCGGGGGTCACTGAAGCTTTCTTT.

This chain connects TRBV27 to TRBJ2-5; 7 bases agree with TRBD2. The germline gives CDR1 MNHEY, CDR2 SMNVEV (reference sequence). This CDR3 contains 16 residues. V trimming: 0 bases; J trimming: 6 bases; junction bases outside the gene matches: 10. The CDR3 DNA reads as TGTGCCAGCAGTTTATCAGGAGGGAGGGCCGGGAAGACCCAGTACTTC. Amino acids: CASSLSGGRAGKTQYF.

A single count supports this clone. The chain has TRBV6-1 and TRBJ2-5, with TRBD2 as a possible D gene (6 bases). Germline CDR1 reads MNHNS; CDR2 reads SASEGT. Trimming cost V 6 bases and J 5 bases, with 16 bases left between them. The CDR3 totals 14 residues. CDR3 sequence (DNA): TGTGCCAGCAGCTACACCGGGAGCCCCGAGACCCAGTACTTC. Its protein product is CASSYTGSPETQYF.

This chain uses TRBV6-5 with TRBJ1-4, with D maybe TRBD1 (6 bases). CDR3 length: 15 residues. Germline CDR1 MNHEY, CDR2 SVGAGI. Trimming pared 6 bases from V and 4 bases from J, leaving 15 bases between. The CDR3 region has the DNA TGTGCCAGCAGCCCTACAGGGAAGAGTAATGAAAAACTGTTTTTT. Its protein product is CASSPTGKSNEKLFF.

The chain joins TRBV9 to TRBJ2-3; 7 nucleotides align to TRBD2. The germline V gene has CDR1 SGDLS and CDR2 YYNGEE. CDR3 size: 14 residues. With 2 bases clipped from V and 2 bases from J, the junction kept 2 bases outside the gene matches. Here the CDR3 DNA reads TGTGCCAGCAGCGTGGGGACTAACACAGATACGCAGTATTTT. Translation gives CASSVGTNTDTQYF.

The chain links TRBV18 to TRBJ2-1, with 14 bases aligning to TRBD2. CDR3 size: 18 residues. V was clipped by 2 bases and J by 0 bases; unmatched bases: 3. CDR1 and CDR2 from the germline V gene are KGHSH and LQKENI. CDR3 bases: TGTGCCAGCTCACCATGGACTAGCGGGAGGCGCTCCTACAATGAGCAGTTCTTC. Translating gives CASSPWTSGRRSYNEQFF.

The gene calls are TRBV19 and TRBJ2-7; TRBD1 matches at 7 bases. Germline V gives CDR1 LNHDA, CDR2 SQIVND (reference sequence). Trimming took 6 bases from V and 6 from J; bases not matched to a gene: 17. The CDR3 runs to 16 residues. The CDR3 DNA sequence: TGTGCCAGTAGCCGGACAACAGGGGATCCTCGAAGCGAGCAGTACTTC. Its translation: CASSRTTGDPRSEQYF.

The J gene is TRBJ2-7, the V gene TRBV9, with D possibly matching TRBD1 (6 bases). The CDR3 covers 15 residues. Germline assignment: CDR1 SGDLS and CDR2 YYNGEE. Between the trimmed V and J ends, which lost 2 bases and 6 bases, there was a span of 18 bases. CDR3 sequence: CASSVGASWVGEQYF. In DNA form, the CDR3 reads TGTGCCAGCAGCGTGGGGGCAAGTTGGGTCGGCGAGCAGTACTTC.

The gene calls are TRBV19 and TRBJ2-1; the D is unclear. The CDR3 loop spans 14 amino acids. V was pared by 1 base and J by 8 bases, with 12 bases between. Germline V gives CDR1 LNHDA, CDR2 SQIVND (reference sequence). CDR3 sequence: CASSIVSSAHEQFF. CDR3 bases: TGTGCCAGTAGTATAGTTAGCTCAGCGCATGAGCAGTTCTTC.

This sequence joins TRBV4-3 and TRBJ2-1, with 9 bases matching TRBD2. This CDR3 spans 14 amino acids. Trimming at V came to 1 base and at J to 10 bases, leaving 5 bases not matched to a gene. Germline CDR1 LGHNA, CDR2 YSLEER. The chain's CDR3 is CASSQGASGIEQFF. CDR3 DNA: TGCGCCAGCAGCCAAGGGGCTAGCGGGATCGAGCAGTTCTTC.

The chain carries TRBV7-9 and TRBJ2-7, with D maybe TRBD1 (6 bases). CDR1 SEHNR and CDR2 FQNEAQ come from the germline V gene (reference sequence). V lost 4 bases to trimming and J lost 1 base, with 8 bases between them. This CDR3 region has 13 residues. CDR3 protein: CASSSGTSYEQYF. The CDR3 nucleotides are TGTGCCAGCAGCTCCGGGACATCCTACGAGCAGTACTTC.

This chain links TRBV23-1 with TRBJ2-7; D is ambiguous. TRBV23-1 counts as an open reading frame of uncertain function. The CDR3 covers 13 residues. Trimming removed 4 bases at V and 2 bases at J, with 9 bases between. CDR3 sequence reads: CASSPKRTYEQYF. CDR3 coding DNA: TGCGCCAGCAGTCCTAAGAGAACCTACGAGCAGTACTTC.

V and J are TRBV5-1 and TRBJ2-7, with 9 bases fitting TRBD1. The germline V gene has CDR1 SGHRS and CDR2 YFSETQ. Losses at the gene ends were 4 bases for V and 5 bases for J; bases not matched to a gene: 4. This CDR3 has 13 amino acids. The CDR3 DNA follows: TGCGCCAGCAGCGGACAGGGGTGGAACGAGCAGTACTTC. It translates to CASSGQGWNEQYF.

J is TRBJ1-5 and V is TRBV6-1; TRBD1 might be the D (5 bases). Trimming left V 3 bases short and J 4 bases short, with 13 bases between. The CDR3 runs 15 residues. Germline V gives CDR1 MNHNS, CDR2 SASEGT. CDR3 DNA: TGTGCCAGCAGTGAGGCGGGGGTTACTAATCAGCCCCAGCATTTT. Its translation is CASSEAGVTNQPQHF.

The rearrangement joins TRBV11-2 to TRBJ1-1; D may be TRBD1 (5 bases). The CDR3 has 18 amino acids. Trimming shortened V by 2 bases and J by 0 bases, and 19 bases separated the two germline ends. In germline, CDR1 is SGHAT, CDR2 FQNNGV. The CDR3 bases are TGTGCCAGCAGCTTACAATCTCCTGGGGCGTACGTGAACACTGAAGCTTTCTTT. Translating gives CASSLQSPGAYVNTEAFF.

This clone was seen a single time. This rearrangement joins TRBV7-3 to TRBJ2-1; 11 bases are shared with TRBD2. Trimming cost V 8 bases and J 6 bases; bases outside gene matches: 6. CDR1 and CDR2 (germline): SGHTA, FQGTGA. The CDR3 runs to 14 residues. CDR3 sequence reads: CASGLAGGPNEQFF. Written as DNA, the CDR3 is TGTGCCAGCGGGTTAGCGGGAGGGCCCAATGAGCAGTTCTTC.

The chain has TRBV7-9 and TRBJ2-7; TRBD1 aligns across 7 bases. Per the germline V gene, CDR1 is SEHNR and CDR2 is FQNEAQ (reference sequence). V lost 5 bases to trimming and J lost 7 bases; unmatched junction nucleotides: 8. The CDR3 contains 13 residues. In nucleotides, the CDR3 is TGTGCCAGCAGCCCAAACAGGGGACGGGAGCAGTACTTC. Encoded protein: CASSPNRGREQYF.

The V call is TRBV7-8, the J call TRBJ1-3; 8 nucleotides line up with TRBD1. Germline CDR1 SGHVS, CDR2 FQNEAQ. The junction had 10 bases not matched to a gene; V was cut back by 5 bases and J by 4 bases. CDR3 size: 16 residues. CDR3 residues: CASSGIGQGEGNTIYF. In DNA, the CDR3 is TGTGCCAGCAGCGGGATCGGACAGGGTGAAGGAAACACCATATATTTT. Looking up the rest from reference TRBV7-8 and TRBJ1-3 gives the full variable domain: GAGVSQSPRYKVAKRGQDVALRCDPISGHVSLFWYQQALGQGPEFLTYFQNEAQLDKSGLPSDRFFAERPEGSVSTLKIQRTQQEDSAVYLCASSGIGQGEGNTIYFGEGSWLTVV.

V and J are TRBV7-8 and TRBJ2-5; 8 nucleotides agree with TRBD1. The closer fit of TRBJ2-7 to the DNA end suggests the J call may be wrong. The CDR3 runs to 17 residues. Germline CDR1 is SGHVS and CDR2 is FQNEAQ. CDR3 in DNA: TGTGCCAGCAAGACCCTTACGGGCAGGGGGCGTACCTACGAGCAGTACTTC. Translated: CASKTLTGRGRTYEQYF.

This chain joins TRBV5-4 and TRBJ2-5; the D gene is possibly TRBD2 (5 bases). This CDR3 is 13 amino acids long. The germline V and J ends were trimmed by 6 bases and 2 bases, with 11 bases remaining between them. CDR1 and CDR2 from the germline V gene are SGHNT and YYREEE (reference sequence). In DNA form, the CDR3 reads TGTGCCAGCAACCCGAGGGAGCAAGAGACCCAGTACTTC. Translation: CASNPREQETQYF.

There are a few counts of this clone. In nucleotides, the CDR3 is TGTGCCAGCAGCGTCTCAGGGAACACTGAAGCTTTCTTT. Its protein is CASSVSGNTEAFF. This chain uses TRBV9 with TRBJ1-1; D remains ambiguous. Germline assignment: CDR1 SGDLS and CDR2 YYNGEE. The CDR3 runs 13 residues. Trimming stripped 2 bases from V and 1 base from J, with 6 bases between.

The chain joins TRBV9 to TRBJ2-2; 7 bases map to TRBD2. Unmatched junction bases numbered 12, after V lost 0 bases and J lost 7 bases. The CDR3 loop spans 17 amino acids. Germline V gene data show CDR1 as SGDLS and CDR2 as YYNGEE. The CDR3 DNA is TGTGCCAGCAGCGTAGGCCCAGTGGGAGGGCCGGACGGGGAGCTGTTTTTT. Its translation: CASSVGPVGGPDGELFF.

This rearrangement joins TRBV7-9 to TRBJ1-1; D unclear. This CDR3 region has 12 residues. Germline V lookup: CDR1 SEHNR, CDR2 FQNEAQ (reference sequence). The germline V and J ends were trimmed by 3 bases and 5 bases, with 7 bases remaining between them. CDR3: CASSFIVTEAFF. As DNA, the CDR3 is TGTGCCAGCAGCTTTATCGTTACTGAAGCTTTCTTT.